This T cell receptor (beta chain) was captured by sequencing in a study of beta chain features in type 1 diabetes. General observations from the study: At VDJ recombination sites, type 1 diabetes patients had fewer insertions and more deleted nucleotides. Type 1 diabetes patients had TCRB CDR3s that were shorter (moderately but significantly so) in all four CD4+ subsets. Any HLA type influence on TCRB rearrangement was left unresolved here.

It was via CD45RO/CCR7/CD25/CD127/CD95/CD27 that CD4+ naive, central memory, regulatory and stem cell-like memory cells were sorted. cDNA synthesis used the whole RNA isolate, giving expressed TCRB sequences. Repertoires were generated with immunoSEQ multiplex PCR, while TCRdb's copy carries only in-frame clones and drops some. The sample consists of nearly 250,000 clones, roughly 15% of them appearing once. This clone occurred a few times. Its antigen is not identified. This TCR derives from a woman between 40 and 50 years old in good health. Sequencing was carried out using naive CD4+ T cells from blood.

CDR3 loop: CASSLGAQETQYF. The DNA of the CDR3 is TGCGCCAGCAGCCTGGGGGCCCAAGAGACCCAGTACTTC. The genes are TRBV5-1 and TRBJ2-5; possible D gene TRBD1, 6 bases. The CDR3 runs 13 residues. Trimming left V 4 bases short and J 1 base short, with 8 bases between. In germline, CDR1 is SGHRS, CDR2 YFSETQ.